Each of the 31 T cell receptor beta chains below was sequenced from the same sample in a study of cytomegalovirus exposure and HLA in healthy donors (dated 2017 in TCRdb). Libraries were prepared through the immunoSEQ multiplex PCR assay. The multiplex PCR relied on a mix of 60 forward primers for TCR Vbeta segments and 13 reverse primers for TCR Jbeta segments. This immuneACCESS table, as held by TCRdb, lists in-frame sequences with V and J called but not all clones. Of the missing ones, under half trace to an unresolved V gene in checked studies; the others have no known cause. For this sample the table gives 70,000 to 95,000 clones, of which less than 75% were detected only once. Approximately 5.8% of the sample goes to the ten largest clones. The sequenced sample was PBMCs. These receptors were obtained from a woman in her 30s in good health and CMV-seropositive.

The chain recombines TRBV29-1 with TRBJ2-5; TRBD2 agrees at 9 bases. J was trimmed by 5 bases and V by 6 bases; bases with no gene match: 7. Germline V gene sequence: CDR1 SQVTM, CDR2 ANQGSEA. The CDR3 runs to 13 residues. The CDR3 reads CSVRGGAVETQYF. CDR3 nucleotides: TGCAGCGTGCGGGGGGGGGCCGTGGAGACCCAGTACTTC.

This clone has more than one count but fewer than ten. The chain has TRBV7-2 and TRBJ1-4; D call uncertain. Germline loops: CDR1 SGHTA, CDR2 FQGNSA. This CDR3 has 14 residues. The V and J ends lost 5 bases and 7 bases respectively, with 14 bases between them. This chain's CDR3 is CASSPGLGTEKLFF. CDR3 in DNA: TGTGCCAGCAGCCCGGGTTTAGGTACTGAAAAACTGTTTTTT.

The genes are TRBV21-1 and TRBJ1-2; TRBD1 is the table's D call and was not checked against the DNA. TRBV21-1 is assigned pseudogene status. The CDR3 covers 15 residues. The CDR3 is CASSLEEGAYYGYTF. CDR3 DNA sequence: TGTGCCAGCAGCCTTGAGGAGGGGGCCTACTATGGCTACACCTTC.

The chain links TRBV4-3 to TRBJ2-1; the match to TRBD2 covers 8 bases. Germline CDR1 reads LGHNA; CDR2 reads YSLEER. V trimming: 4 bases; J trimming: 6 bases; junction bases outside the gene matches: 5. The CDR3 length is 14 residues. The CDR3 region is CASSLSGTSNEQFF. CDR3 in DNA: TGCGCCAGCAGCCTTTCCGGGACTAGCAATGAGCAGTTCTTC.

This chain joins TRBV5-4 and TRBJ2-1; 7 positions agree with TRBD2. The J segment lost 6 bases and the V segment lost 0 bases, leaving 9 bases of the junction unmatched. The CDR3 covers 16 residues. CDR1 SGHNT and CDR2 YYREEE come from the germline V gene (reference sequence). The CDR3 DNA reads TGTGCCAGCAGCTTGGTCGGGGACTACCAGGGCAATGAGCAGTTCTTC. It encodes CASSLVGDYQGNEQFF.

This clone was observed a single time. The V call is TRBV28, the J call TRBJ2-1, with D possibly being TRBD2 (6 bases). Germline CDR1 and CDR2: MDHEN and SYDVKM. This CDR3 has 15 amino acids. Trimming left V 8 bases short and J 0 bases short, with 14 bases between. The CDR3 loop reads CASGGAGLSYNEQFF. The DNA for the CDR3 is TGTGCCAGCGGAGGGGCGGGCCTCTCCTACAATGAGCAGTTCTTC.

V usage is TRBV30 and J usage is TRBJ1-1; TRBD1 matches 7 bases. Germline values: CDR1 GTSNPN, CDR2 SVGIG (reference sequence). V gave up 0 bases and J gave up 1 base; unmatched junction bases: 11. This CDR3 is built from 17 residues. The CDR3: CAWSVRHRGRGNTEAFF. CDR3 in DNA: TGTGCCTGGAGTGTACGGCACAGGGGAAGGGGGAACACTGAAGCTTTCTTT.

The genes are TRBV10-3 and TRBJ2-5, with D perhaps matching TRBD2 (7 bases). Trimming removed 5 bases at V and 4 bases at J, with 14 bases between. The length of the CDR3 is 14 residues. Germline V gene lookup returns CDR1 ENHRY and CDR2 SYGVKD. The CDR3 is CAISLGGGRETQYF. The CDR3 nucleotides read TGTGCCATCAGTCTAGGGGGGGGTCGAGAGACCCAGTACTTC.

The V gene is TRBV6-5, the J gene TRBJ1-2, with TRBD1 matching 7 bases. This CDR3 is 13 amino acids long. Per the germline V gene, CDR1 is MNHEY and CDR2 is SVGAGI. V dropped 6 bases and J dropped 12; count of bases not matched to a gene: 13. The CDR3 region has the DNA TGTGCCAGCAGCCCTAACCCCGGACAGGAGGACACCTTC. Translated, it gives CASSPNPGQEDTF.

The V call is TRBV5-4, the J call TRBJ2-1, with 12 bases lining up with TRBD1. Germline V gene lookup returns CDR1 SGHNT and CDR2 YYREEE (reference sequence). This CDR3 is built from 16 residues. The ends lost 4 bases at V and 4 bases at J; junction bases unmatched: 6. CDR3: CASSRGQGASYNEQFF. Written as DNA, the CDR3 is TGTGCCAGCAGCAGGGGACAGGGGGCTTCATACAATGAGCAGTTCTTC.

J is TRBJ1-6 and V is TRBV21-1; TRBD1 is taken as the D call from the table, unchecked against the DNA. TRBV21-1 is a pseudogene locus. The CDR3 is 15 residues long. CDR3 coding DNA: TGTGCCAGCAGCGAACAGGGGATTAAGAATTCACCCCTCCACTTT. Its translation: CASSEQGIKNSPLHF.

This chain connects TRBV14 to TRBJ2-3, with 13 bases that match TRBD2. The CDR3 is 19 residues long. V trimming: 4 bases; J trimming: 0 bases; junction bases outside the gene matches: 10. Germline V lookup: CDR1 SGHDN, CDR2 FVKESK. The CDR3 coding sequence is TGTGCCAGCAGCCTGACTAGCGGGGGGACAAAACTAAGCACAGATACGCAGTATTTT. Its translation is CASSLTSGGTKLSTDTQYF. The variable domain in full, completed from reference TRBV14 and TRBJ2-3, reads EAGVTQFPSHSVIEKGQTVTLRCDPISGHDNLYWYRRVMGKEIKFLLHFVKESKQDESGMPNNRFLAERTGGTYSTLKVQPAELEDSGVYFCASSLTSGGTKLSTDTQYFGPGTRLTVL.

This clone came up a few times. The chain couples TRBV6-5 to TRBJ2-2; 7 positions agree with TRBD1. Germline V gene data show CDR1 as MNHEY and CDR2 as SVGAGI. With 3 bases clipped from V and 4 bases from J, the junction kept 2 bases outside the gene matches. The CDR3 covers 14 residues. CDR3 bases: TGTGCCAGCAGTTATAGGGACAGCACCGGGGAGCTGTTTTTT. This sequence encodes CASSYRDSTGELFF.

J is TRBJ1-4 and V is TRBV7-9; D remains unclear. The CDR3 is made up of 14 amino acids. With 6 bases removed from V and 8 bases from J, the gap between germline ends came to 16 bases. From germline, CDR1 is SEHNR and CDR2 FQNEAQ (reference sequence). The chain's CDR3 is CASRLELVGEKLFF. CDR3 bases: TGTGCCAGCAGGTTGGAGCTTGTTGGGGAAAAACTGTTTTTT. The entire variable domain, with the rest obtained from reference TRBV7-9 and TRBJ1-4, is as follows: DTGVSQNPRHKITKRGQNVTFRCDPISEHNRLYWYRQTLGQGPEFLTYFQNEAQLEKSRLLSDRFSAERPKGSFSTLEIQRTEQGDSAMYLCASRLELVGEKLFFGSGTQLSVL.

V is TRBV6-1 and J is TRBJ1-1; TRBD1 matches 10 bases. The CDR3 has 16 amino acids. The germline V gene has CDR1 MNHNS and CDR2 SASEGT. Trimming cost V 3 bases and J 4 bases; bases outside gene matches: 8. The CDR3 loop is CASSDWTGGRGTEAFF. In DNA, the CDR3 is TGTGCCAGCAGTGATTGGACAGGGGGTAGGGGCACTGAAGCTTTCTTT.

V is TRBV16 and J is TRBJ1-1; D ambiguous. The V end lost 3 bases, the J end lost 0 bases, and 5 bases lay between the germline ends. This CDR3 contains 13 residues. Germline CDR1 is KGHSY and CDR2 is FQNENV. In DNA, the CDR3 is TGTGCCAGCAGCCACCCCTTGAACACTGAAGCTTTCTTT. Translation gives CASSHPLNTEAFF. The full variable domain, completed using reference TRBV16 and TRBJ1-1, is GEEVAQTPKHLVRGEGQKAKLYCAPIKGHSYVFWYQQVLKNEFKFLISFQNENVFDETGMPKERFSAKCLPNSPCSLEIQATKLEDSAVYFCASSHPLNTEAFFGQGTRLTVV.

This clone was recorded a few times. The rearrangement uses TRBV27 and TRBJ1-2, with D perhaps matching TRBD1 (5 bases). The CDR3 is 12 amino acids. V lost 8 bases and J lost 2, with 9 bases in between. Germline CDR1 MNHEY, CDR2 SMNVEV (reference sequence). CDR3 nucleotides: TGTGCCAGCGGGGGGGTCAACTATGGCTACACCTTC. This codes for CASGGVNYGYTF.

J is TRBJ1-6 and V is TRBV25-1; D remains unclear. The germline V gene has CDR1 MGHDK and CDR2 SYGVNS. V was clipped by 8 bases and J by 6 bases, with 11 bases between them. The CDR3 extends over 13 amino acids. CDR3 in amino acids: CASSGGLNSPLHF. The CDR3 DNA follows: TGTGCCAGCTCAGGAGGTCTTAATTCACCCCTCCACTTT.

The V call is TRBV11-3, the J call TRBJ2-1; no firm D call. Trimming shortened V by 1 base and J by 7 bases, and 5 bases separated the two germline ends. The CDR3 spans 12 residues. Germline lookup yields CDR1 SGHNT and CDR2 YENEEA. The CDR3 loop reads CASSLAGNEQFF. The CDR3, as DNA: TGTGCCAGCAGCTTAGCAGGAAATGAGCAGTTCTTC.

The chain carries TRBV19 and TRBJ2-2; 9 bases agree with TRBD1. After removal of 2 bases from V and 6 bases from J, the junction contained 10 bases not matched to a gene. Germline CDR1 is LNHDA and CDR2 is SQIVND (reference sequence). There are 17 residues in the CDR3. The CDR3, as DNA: TGTGCCAGTAGTATATCTCCCGTGACAGGGGGAGCCGGGGAGCTGTTTTTT. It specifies CASSISPVTGGAGELFF.

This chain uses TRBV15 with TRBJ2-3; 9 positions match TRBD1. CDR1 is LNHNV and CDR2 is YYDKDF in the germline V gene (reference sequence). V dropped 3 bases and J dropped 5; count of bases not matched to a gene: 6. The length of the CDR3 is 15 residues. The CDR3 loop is CATSSPRQGVDTQYF. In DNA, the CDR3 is TGTGCCACCAGCAGCCCACGACAGGGGGTAGATACGCAGTATTTT. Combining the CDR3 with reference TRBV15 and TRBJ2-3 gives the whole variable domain DAMVIQNPRYQVTQFGKPVTLSCSQTLNHNVMYWYQQKSSQAPKLLFHYYDKDFNNEADTPDNFQSRRPNTSFCFLDIRSPGLGDTAMYLCATSSPRQGVDTQYFGPGTRLTVL.

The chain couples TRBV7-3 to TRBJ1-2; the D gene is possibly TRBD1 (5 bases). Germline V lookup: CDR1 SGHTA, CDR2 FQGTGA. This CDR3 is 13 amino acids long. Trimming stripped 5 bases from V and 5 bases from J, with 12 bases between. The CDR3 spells CASSLGTAYGYTF. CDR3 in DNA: TGTGCCAGCAGCCTGGGGACTGCTTATGGCTACACCTTC.

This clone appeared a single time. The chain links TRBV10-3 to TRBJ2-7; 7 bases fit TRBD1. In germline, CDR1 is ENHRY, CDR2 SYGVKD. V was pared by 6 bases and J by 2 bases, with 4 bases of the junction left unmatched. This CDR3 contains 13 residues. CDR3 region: CAISPGTAYEQYF. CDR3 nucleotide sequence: TGTGCCATCAGCCCTGGGACAGCCTACGAGCAGTACTTC.

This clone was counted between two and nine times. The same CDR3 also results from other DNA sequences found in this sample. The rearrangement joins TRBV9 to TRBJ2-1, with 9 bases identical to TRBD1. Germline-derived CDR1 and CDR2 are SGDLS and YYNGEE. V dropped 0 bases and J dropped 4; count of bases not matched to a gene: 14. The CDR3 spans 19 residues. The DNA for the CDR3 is TGTGCCAGCAGCGTAGAGGGACAGGACAGGGGCGGGGGATACAATGAGCAGTTCTTC. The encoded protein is CASSVEGQDRGGGYNEQFF.

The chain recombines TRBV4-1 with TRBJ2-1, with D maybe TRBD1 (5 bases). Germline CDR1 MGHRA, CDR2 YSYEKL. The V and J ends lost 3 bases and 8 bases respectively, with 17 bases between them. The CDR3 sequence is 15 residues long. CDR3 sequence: CASSQVEGAEDEQFF. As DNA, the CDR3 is TGCGCCAGCAGCCAGGTAGAAGGGGCTGAGGATGAGCAGTTCTTC.

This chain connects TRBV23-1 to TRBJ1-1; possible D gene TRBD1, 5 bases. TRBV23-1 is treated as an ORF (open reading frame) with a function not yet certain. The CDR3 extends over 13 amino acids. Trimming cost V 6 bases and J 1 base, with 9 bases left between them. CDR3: CASSHTGNTEAFF. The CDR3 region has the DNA TGCGCCAGCAGCCATACAGGGAACACTGAAGCTTTCTTT.

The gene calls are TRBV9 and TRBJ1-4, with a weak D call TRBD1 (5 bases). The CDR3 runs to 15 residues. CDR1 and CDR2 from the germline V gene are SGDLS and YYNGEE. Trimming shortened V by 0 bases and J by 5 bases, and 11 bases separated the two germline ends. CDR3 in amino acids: CASSVGIKGNEKLFF. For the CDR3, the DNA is TGTGCCAGCAGCGTAGGGATTAAGGGGAATGAAAAACTGTTTTTT.

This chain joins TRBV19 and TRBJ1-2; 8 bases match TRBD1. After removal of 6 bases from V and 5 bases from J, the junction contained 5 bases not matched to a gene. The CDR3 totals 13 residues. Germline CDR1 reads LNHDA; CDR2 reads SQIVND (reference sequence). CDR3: CASRQGASYGYTF. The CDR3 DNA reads TGTGCCAGTAGGCAGGGGGCGAGTTATGGCTACACCTTC.

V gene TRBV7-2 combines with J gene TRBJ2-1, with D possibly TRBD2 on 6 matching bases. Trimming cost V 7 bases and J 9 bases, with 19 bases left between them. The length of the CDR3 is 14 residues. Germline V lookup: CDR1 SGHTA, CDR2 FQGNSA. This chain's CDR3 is CASIIEGTYAEQFF. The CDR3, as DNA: TGTGCCAGCATCATAGAGGGGACTTACGCTGAGCAGTTCTTC.

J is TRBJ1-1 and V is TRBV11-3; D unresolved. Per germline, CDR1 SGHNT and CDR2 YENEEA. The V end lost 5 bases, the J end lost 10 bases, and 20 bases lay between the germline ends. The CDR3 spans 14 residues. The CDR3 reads CASSPFEDTRGAFF. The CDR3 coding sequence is TGTGCCAGCAGCCCCTTCGAAGATACCCGAGGAGCTTTCTTT.

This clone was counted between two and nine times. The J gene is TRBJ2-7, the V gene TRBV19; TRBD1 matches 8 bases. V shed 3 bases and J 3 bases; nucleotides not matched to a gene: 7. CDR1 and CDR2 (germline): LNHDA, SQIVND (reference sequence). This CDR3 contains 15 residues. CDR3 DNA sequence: TGTGCCAGTAGTATCGGGCAGGGGGCCTTCTACGAGCAGTACTTC. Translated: CASSIGQGAFYEQYF.